These 5 T cell receptor beta chains share one sample of origin, sequenced in a study of OX40 agonist ivuxolimab in advanced cancers. Sequencing used immunoSEQ multiplex PCR; TCRdb keeps in-frame clones, though not all of them. The repertoire has some 58,000 clones, approximately 80% of them found once; the top ten carry roughly 1.9%. The specimen was CD4+ or CD8+ T cells sorted from blood, collected in a trial of the OX40 agonist ivuxolimab. The receptors derive from an adult with an advanced solid tumor such as melanoma, head and neck, liver or kidney cancer.

This clone was seen once. The rearrangement uses TRBV4-1 and TRBJ2-1; D might be TRBD2 (5 bases). CDR3 length: 12 amino acids. Germline V gene data show CDR1 as MGHRA and CDR2 as YSYEKL. V was pared by 2 bases and J by 9 bases, with 8 bases between. The CDR3 here is CASSQFRGEQFF. CDR3 nucleotide sequence: TGCGCCAGCAGCCAATTCCGGGGTGAGCAGTTCTTC.

This chain connects TRBV4-1 to TRBJ2-2; D possibly corresponds to TRBD2 (5 bases). The CDR3 loop spans 13 amino acids. The ends were cut back, 4 bases at V and 8 bases at J, with 11 bases in the middle. Germline lookup yields CDR1 MGHRA and CDR2 YSYEKL. The CDR3 bases are TGCGCCAGCAGCCGCGGACCGGGGGGGGAGCTGTTTTTT. Its protein is CASSRGPGGELFF.

This rearrangement joins TRBV5-1 to TRBJ2-2; no clear D. Between the trimmed V and J ends, which lost 0 bases and 6 bases, there was a span of 9 bases. This CDR3 has 14 residues. Germline V CDR1 and CDR2: SGHRS, YFSETQ. CDR3 sequence: CASSLALVSGELFF. In DNA, the CDR3 is TGCGCCAGCAGCTTGGCTTTGGTATCCGGGGAGCTGTTTTTT.

Only one count was recorded for this clone. The CDR3 here is CASRSPGADTQYF. In DNA, the CDR3 is TGTGCCAGCAGGTCGCCGGGAGCAGATACGCAGTATTTT. The rearrangement joins TRBV4-2 to TRBJ2-3; perhaps TRBD2 as D (6 bases). Trimming removed 6 bases at V and 4 bases at J, with 11 bases between. Germline V lookup: CDR1 LGHNA, CDR2 YNFKEQ. This CDR3 contains 13 residues.

About this clone: An end of the junction differs from the germline gene, which may be a read error. The identical CDR3 is also encoded by other nucleotide sequences in the sample. The rearrangement uses TRBV29-1 and TRBJ2-5; possibly TRBD1 or TRBD2 for D (5 bases each). The V gene's germline CDR1 is SQVTM and CDR2 ANQGSEA. There are 14 residues in the CDR3. The CDR3 region has the DNA TGCAGCGTTGAAGAGCGAGGGGCCGGGGAGACTCAGTACTTC. Its protein product is CSVEERGAGETQYF.